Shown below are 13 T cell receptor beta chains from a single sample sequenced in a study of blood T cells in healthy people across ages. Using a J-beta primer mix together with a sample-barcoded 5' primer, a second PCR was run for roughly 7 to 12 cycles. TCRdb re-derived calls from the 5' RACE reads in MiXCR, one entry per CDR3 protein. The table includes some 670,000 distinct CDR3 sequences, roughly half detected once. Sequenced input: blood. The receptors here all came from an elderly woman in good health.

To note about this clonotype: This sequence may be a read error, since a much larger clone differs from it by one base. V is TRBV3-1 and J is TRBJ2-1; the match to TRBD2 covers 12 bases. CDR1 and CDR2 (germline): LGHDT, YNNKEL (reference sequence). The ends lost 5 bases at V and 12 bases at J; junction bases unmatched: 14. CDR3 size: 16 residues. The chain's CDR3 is CASSLRSLAGGYAQFF. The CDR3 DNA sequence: TGTGCCAGCAGCTTACGATCGCTAGCGGGGGGGTATGCGCAGTTCTTC.

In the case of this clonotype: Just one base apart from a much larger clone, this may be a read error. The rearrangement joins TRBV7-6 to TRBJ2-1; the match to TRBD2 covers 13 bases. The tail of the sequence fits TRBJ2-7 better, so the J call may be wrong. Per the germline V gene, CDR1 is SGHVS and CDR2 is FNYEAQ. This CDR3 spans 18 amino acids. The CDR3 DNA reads TGTGTCAGCAGCCCGACTAGCGGGAGGTTGGTATCCTACAATGAGCAGTACTTC. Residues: CVSSPTSGRLVSYNEQYF.

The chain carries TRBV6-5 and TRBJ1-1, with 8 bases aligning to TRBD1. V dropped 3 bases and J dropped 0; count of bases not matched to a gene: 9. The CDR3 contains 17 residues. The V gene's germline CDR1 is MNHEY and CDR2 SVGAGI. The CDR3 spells CASSYHLLTGVNTEAFF. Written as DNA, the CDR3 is TGTGCCAGCAGTTATCACCTCTTGACAGGGGTGAACACTGAAGCTTTCTTT.

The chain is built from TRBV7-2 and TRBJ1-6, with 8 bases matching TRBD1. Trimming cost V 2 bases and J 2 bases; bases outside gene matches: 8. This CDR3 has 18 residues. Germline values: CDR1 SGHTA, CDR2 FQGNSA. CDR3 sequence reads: CASSLSGGGIAYNSPLHF. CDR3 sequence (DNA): TGTGCCAGCAGCTTATCAGGGGGCGGAATCGCCTATAATTCACCCCTCCACTTT.

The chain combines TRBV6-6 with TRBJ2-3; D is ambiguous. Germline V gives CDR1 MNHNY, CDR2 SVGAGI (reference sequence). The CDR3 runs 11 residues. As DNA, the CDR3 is TGTGTCTTAGAGGTCCTTGATACGCAGTATTTT. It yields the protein CVLEVLDTQYF.

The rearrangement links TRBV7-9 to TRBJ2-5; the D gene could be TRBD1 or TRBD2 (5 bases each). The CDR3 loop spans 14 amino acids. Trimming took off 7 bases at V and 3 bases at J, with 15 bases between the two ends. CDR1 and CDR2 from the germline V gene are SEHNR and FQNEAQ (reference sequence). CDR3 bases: TGTGCCAGCATTAGGTCCCAGGGAGAAGAGACCCAGTACTTC. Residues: CASIRSQGEETQYF.

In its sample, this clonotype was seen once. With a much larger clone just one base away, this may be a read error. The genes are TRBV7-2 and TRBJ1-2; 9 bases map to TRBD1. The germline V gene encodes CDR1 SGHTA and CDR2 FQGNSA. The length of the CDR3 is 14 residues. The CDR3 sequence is CASRLQGANCGYTF. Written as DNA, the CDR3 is TGTGCCAGCAGACTACAGGGGGCTAACTGTGGCTACACCTTC.

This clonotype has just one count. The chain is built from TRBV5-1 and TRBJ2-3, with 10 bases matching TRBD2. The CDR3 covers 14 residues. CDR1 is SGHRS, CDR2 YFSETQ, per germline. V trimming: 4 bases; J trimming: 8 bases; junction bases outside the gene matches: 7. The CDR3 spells CASSRGTSEVTQYF. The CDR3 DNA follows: TGCGCCAGCAGCCGAGGGACTAGCGAAGTTACGCAGTATTTT.

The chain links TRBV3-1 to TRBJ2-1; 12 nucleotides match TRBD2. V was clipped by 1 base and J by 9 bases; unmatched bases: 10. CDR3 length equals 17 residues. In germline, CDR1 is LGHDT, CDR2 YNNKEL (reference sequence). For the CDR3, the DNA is TGTGCCAGCAGCCAAGGACGGGGTGGACTAGCGGGATTTGAGCAGTTCTTC. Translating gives CASSQGRGGLAGFEQFF.

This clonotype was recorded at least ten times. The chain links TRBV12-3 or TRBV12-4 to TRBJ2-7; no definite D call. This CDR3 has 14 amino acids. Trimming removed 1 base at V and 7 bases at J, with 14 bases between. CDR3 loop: CASSLVSTGREQYF. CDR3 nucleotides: TGTGCCAGCAGTTTAGTTAGTACCGGTCGGGAGCAGTACTTC.

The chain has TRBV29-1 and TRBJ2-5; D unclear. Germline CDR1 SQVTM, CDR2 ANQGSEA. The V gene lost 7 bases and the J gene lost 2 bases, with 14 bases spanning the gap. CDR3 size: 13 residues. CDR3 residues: CSAPSADQETQYF. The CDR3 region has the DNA TGCAGCGCCCCTTCTGCGGATCAAGAGACCCAGTACTTC.

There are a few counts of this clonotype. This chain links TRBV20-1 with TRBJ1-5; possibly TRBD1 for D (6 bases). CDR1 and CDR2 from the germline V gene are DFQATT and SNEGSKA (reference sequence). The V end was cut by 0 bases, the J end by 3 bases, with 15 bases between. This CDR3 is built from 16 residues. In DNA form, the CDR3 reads TGCAGTGCTAGAGATCTGAGGGACACTTACAATCAGCCCCAGCATTTT. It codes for CSARDLRDTYNQPQHF.

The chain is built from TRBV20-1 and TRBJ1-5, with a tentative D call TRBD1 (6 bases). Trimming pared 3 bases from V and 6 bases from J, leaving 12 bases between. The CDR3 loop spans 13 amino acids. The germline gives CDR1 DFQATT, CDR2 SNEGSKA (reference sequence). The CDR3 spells CSASRQVRQPQHF. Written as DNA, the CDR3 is TGCAGTGCTAGCCGACAGGTTCGTCAGCCCCAGCATTTT.